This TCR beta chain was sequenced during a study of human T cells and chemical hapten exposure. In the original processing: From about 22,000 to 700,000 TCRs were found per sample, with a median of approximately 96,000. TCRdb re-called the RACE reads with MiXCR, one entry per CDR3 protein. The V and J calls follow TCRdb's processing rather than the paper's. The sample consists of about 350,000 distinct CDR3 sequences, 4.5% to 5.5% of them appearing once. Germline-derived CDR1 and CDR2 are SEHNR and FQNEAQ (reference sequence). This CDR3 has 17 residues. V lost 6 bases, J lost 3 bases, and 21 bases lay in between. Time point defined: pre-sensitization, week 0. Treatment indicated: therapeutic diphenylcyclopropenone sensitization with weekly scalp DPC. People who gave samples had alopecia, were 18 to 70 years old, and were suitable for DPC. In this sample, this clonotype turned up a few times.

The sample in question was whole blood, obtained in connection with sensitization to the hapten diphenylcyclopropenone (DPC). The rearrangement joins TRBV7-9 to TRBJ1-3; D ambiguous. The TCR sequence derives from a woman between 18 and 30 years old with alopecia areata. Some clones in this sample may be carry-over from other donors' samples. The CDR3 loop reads CASRHKEVRSGGNTIYF. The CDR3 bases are TGTGCCAGCAGACATAAGGAGGTCCGCAGCGGTGGAAACACCATATATTTT.